The source of this T cell receptor beta chain is a study of T cell responses to AZD1222 COVID-19 vaccine. Sequencing was performed with immunoSEQ multiplex PCR; in TCRdb, only in-frame clones are kept and a portion is missing. This table has about 68,000 clones, about 80% appearing once. V dropped 2 bases and J dropped 6; count of bases not matched to a gene: 17. The germline V gene has CDR1 GTSNPN and CDR2 SVGIG (reference sequence). This CDR3 has 17 amino acids. This specimen was peripheral blood, taken on day 0 of AZD1222 vaccination. This TCR was sampled from an adult in good health. V usage is TRBV30 and J usage is TRBJ2-5, with 8 bases aligning to TRBD2. The CDR3 protein is CAWSTVLAGGPPKTQYF. The CDR3 nucleotides are TGTGCCTGGAGTACCGTTTTGGCGGGGGGACCTCCCAAGACCCAGTACTTC.